The sequence of this T cell receptor beta chain was determined in a study of cytomegalovirus exposure and HLA in healthy donors. Study-wide results and caveats: Earlier analysis looked at TCR beta V segments, and most were productive about 90% or about 30% of the time. Later work associated over 15,000 TCR beta sequences with HLA alleles at 0.05 false discovery rate.

V lost 6 bases to trimming and J lost 0 bases, with 18 bases between them. CDR3 size: 17 residues. Germline lookup yields CDR1 MDHEN and CDR2 SYDVKM. Both 60 Vbeta primers and 13 Jbeta primers went into the PCR. Only in-frame clones appear in the TCRdb table, and some are missing; sequencing was by immunoSEQ multiplex PCR. The data show 110,000 to 150,000 clones, 80% seen once. About this clone: The antigen remains unidentified.

This sequence joins TRBV28 and TRBJ1-5, with D possibly TRBD1 on 5 matching bases. This sequence was found in a male donor in good health and CMV-seropositive. Specimen: PBMCs. CDR3 sequence (DNA): TGTGCCAGCAGAATGGGAAAGGGACTGTATAGCAATCAGCCCCAGCATTTT. Encoded protein: CASRMGKGLYSNQPQHF.